The 30 T cell receptor beta chains given below trace back to one sample, sequenced in a study of OX40 agonist ivuxolimab in advanced cancers. Repertoires were generated with immunoSEQ multiplex PCR, while TCRdb's copy carries only in-frame clones and drops some. The repertoire holds some 60,000 clones, around 90% seen once, with more than 13% in the top ten. Sample: CD4+ or CD8+ T cells sorted from blood, taken in a trial of the OX40 agonist ivuxolimab. The receptors originated from an adult with an advanced solid tumor such as melanoma, head and neck, liver or kidney cancer.

This chain joins TRBV7-8 and TRBJ1-2; TRBD1 agrees at 10 bases. Germline values: CDR1 SGHVS, CDR2 FQNEAQ. V gave up 4 bases and J gave up 0 bases; unmatched junction bases: 20. The CDR3 contains 21 residues. As DNA, the CDR3 is TGTGCCAGCAGCTCTAGGACCCGCCGGGGACAGGGGATTGGAGCTAACTATGGCTACACCTTC. This sequence encodes CASSSRTRRGQGIGANYGYTF.

This chain links TRBV9 with TRBJ2-5, with D perhaps matching TRBD1 or TRBD2 (5 bases each). The V end lost 0 bases, the J end lost 5 bases, and 14 bases lay between the germline ends. Germline V gene sequence: CDR1 SGDLS, CDR2 YYNGEE. This CDR3 comprises 15 residues. The CDR3 DNA reads TGTGCCAGCAGCGTAGAAGGGACGCCCAGTGAGACCCAGTACTTC. Amino acids: CASSVEGTPSETQYF.

This clone was counted once. The rearrangement uses TRBV28 and TRBJ2-3; D is possibly TRBD2 (5 bases). The V gene lost 6 bases and the J gene lost 0 bases, with 10 bases spanning the gap. The CDR3 consists of 14 residues. Germline CDR1 is MDHEN and CDR2 is SYDVKM. Here the CDR3 reads CASRWGDSTDTQYF. DNA for the CDR3: TGTGCCAGCAGGTGGGGAGATAGCACAGATACGCAGTATTTT.

The V and J genes are TRBV9 and TRBJ1-4, with 7 bases aligning to TRBD1. The CDR3 runs 14 residues. Germline lookup yields CDR1 SGDLS and CDR2 YYNGEE. V shed 0 bases, J shed 8 bases, and the junction held 4 bases outside the gene matches. As DNA, the CDR3 is TGTGCCAGCAGCGTAGAGGGGGCGAGGGAAAAACTGTTTTTT. Translation: CASSVEGAREKLFF.

CDR3 DNA sequence: TGTGCCAGCAGCTTGGCCGGGACAGGGTATACGCAGTATTTT. Translating it yields CASSLAGTGYTQYF. The chain uses TRBV7-2 and TRBJ2-3; 9 nucleotides align to TRBD1. CDR1 SGHTA and CDR2 FQGNSA come from the germline V gene. The CDR3 covers 14 residues. The ends lost 3 bases at V and 7 bases at J; junction bases unmatched: 5.

This rearrangement joins TRBV7-2 to TRBJ2-1; 7 nucleotides line up with TRBD2. Germline trimming cut 1 base from V and 6 bases from J; bases unmatched to any gene: 3. The CDR3 is made up of 14 amino acids. Germline CDR1 SGHTA, CDR2 FQGNSA. The CDR3 is CASSLDGGSNEQFF. CDR3 nucleotide sequence: TGTGCCAGCAGCTTAGATGGCGGGAGCAATGAGCAGTTCTTC.

The chain recombines TRBV5-6 with TRBJ2-1; no reliable D call. The CDR3 runs to 15 residues. CDR1 and CDR2 (germline): SGHDT, YYEEEE. The V and J ends lost 3 bases and 8 bases respectively, with 18 bases between them. The CDR3: CASSSPQHKSDEQFF. The CDR3 nucleotides are TGTGCCAGCAGCTCCCCCCAGCACAAAAGTGATGAGCAGTTCTTC.

The V and J genes are TRBV5-4 and TRBJ2-7, with D unclear. Germline V gene data show CDR1 as SGHNT and CDR2 as YYREEE (reference sequence). The CDR3 length is 14 residues. V lost 3 bases, J lost 6 bases, and 16 bases lay in between. For the CDR3, the DNA is TGTGCCAGCAGCTCGGGCGACCCATGGCGCGAGCAGTACTTC. It encodes CASSSGDPWREQYF.

The chain uses TRBV29-1 and TRBJ1-2; D remains ambiguous. V lost 4 bases and J 0 bases, leaving 9 bases between the germline ends. This CDR3 has 13 residues. Germline V CDR1 and CDR2: SQVTM, ANQGSEA. CDR3 nucleotide sequence: TGCAGCGTTGGCGGCAGCACTAACTATGGCTACACCTTC. Its protein is CSVGGSTNYGYTF.

J is TRBJ2-7 and V is TRBV5-4; 7 nucleotides agree with TRBD2. The CDR3 totals 15 residues. With V trimmed by 4 bases and J by 2 bases, 9 bases remained unmatched. Per germline, CDR1 SGHNT and CDR2 YYREEE (reference sequence). The CDR3 spells CASSRPSGTTYEQYF. DNA for the CDR3: TGTGCCAGCAGCAGGCCTAGCGGAACCACCTACGAGCAGTACTTC.

This clone appeared a few times. V is TRBV28 and J is TRBJ1-5; unclear D gene. Trimming left V 7 bases short and J 2 bases short, with 15 bases between. The germline V gene has CDR1 MDHEN and CDR2 SYDVKM. CDR3 length equals 15 residues. Here the CDR3 reads CASTSVRAGNQPQHF. The CDR3, as DNA: TGTGCCAGCACCAGCGTACGGGCAGGCAATCAGCCCCAGCATTTT.

V usage is TRBV10-3 and J usage is TRBJ1-4; no definite D call. Trimming removed 0 bases at V and 8 bases at J, with 13 bases between. The CDR3 runs 15 residues. CDR1 ENHRY and CDR2 SYGVKD come from the germline V gene. The chain's CDR3 is CAISESRAEGEKLFF. In nucleotides, the CDR3 is TGTGCCATCAGTGAGTCCCGGGCCGAGGGAGAAAAACTGTTTTTT.

The table lists this clone with a few counts. The chain is built from TRBV7-9 and TRBJ2-2; 8 nucleotides agree with TRBD1. The CDR3 length is 16 residues. The germline V gene encodes CDR1 SEHNR and CDR2 FQNEAQ (reference sequence). The trim removed 5 bases at V and 1 base at J, leaving 6 bases unmatched. The CDR3: CASSSATGENTGELFF. CDR3 nucleotides: TGTGCCAGCAGCAGCGCGACAGGGGAGAACACCGGGGAGCTGTTTTTT.

This sequence joins TRBV7-9 and TRBJ2-5; no reliable D call. The CDR3 totals 13 residues. Germline CDR1 and CDR2: SEHNR and FQNEAQ (reference sequence). The V end was cut by 1 base, the J end by 1 base, with 4 bases between. The CDR3 protein is CASSLGSQETQYF. The CDR3 region has the DNA TGTGCCAGCAGCTTAGGCAGCCAAGAGACCCAGTACTTC.

CDR3 residues: CASIQEQGDTEAFF. In DNA form, the CDR3 reads TGTGCCAGCATCCAAGAACAGGGGGACACTGAAGCTTTCTTT. The rearrangement joins TRBV7-9 to TRBJ1-1; 8 bases agree with TRBD1. Germline-derived CDR1 and CDR2 are SEHNR and FQNEAQ (reference sequence). V was clipped by 7 bases and J by 3 bases; unmatched bases: 7. The CDR3 is 14 residues long.

This clone was detected only once. This sequence joins TRBV19 and TRBJ1-5; D perhaps matches TRBD1 (6 bases). Germline CDR1 is LNHDA and CDR2 is SQIVND (reference sequence). This CDR3 is built from 17 residues. Trimming took off 8 bases at V and 4 bases at J, with 24 bases between the two ends. CDR3 bases: TGTGCCAGTCAGACCTCTTCAGGGCAGGGGAAGAATCAGCCCCAGCATTTT. Translation: CASQTSSGQGKNQPQHF.

J is TRBJ2-7 and V is TRBV6-1; D is unresolved. Trimming cost V 5 bases and J 3 bases, with 5 bases left between them. This CDR3 is 11 amino acids long. Germline CDR1 is MNHNS and CDR2 is SASEGT. CDR3 loop: CASSSFYEQYF. DNA for the CDR3: TGTGCCAGCAGTTCGTTCTACGAGCAGTACTTC.

This chain connects TRBV2 to TRBJ2-6, with D perhaps TRBD1 or TRBD2 (5 bases each). Germline CDR1 SNHLY, CDR2 FYNNEI. Trimming cost V 5 bases and J 0 bases, with 11 bases left between them. This CDR3 comprises 16 residues. This CDR3 is CASSPGRPSGANVLTF. Written as DNA, the CDR3 is TGTGCCAGCAGTCCGGGACGGCCCTCTGGGGCCAACGTCCTGACTTTC.

The chain uses TRBV7-2 and TRBJ2-5; 8 bases agree with TRBD1. The V gene end was trimmed by 3 bases and the J gene end by 5 bases; junction bases not matched to a gene: 5. CDR3 size: 14 residues. Germline CDR1 and CDR2: SGHTA and FQGNSA. CDR3 in amino acids: CASSFQGAGETQYF. CDR3 DNA: TGTGCCAGCAGCTTCCAGGGGGCCGGGGAGACCCAGTACTTC.

This chain connects TRBV7-9 to TRBJ2-1; 9 bases align to TRBD2. Losses at the gene ends were 6 bases for V and 4 bases for J; bases not matched to a gene: 4. CDR1 and CDR2 (germline): SEHNR, FQNEAQ (reference sequence). CDR3 length equals 14 residues. CDR3 coding DNA: TGTGCCAGCAGTGGCGGGAGGGCGTACAATGAGCAGTTCTTC. It yields the protein CASSGGRAYNEQFF.

The sample holds a few counts of this clone. The chain couples TRBV11-3 to TRBJ2-1; 10 bases align to TRBD2. V shed 5 bases, J shed 8 bases, and the junction held 15 bases outside the gene matches. The CDR3 runs 17 residues. Germline V gene lookup returns CDR1 SGHNT and CDR2 YENEEA. The CDR3 sequence: CASSTRRSSGSGDEQFF. Here the CDR3 DNA reads TGTGCCAGCAGCACTAGGAGGTCTAGCGGGAGTGGTGATGAGCAGTTCTTC.

V usage is TRBV6-6 and J usage is TRBJ1-1, with TRBD1 matching over 7 bases. Per germline, CDR1 MNHNY and CDR2 SVGAGI (reference sequence). J gave up 4 bases and V 5 bases, and 7 bases lay outside the gene matches. CDR3 length: 14 amino acids. CDR3 bases: TGTGCCAGCAGTCCACGGACAGGCTTCACTGAAGCTTTCTTT. This sequence encodes CASSPRTGFTEAFF.

This clone was picked up a small number of times. This chain uses TRBV7-2 with TRBJ2-3; 10 nucleotides match TRBD2. The germline V gene has CDR1 SGHTA and CDR2 FQGNSA. The J segment lost 2 bases and the V segment lost 3 bases, leaving 8 bases of the junction unmatched. The CDR3 loop spans 17 amino acids. The chain's CDR3 is CASSFTQREGPTDTQYF. The CDR3 DNA follows: TGTGCCAGCAGCTTTACTCAGCGGGAGGGCCCCACAGATACGCAGTATTTT.

This chain links TRBV4-3 with TRBJ1-4; D remains unclear. CDR1 and CDR2 from the germline V gene are LGHNA and YSLEER. Trimming removed 0 bases at V and 5 bases at J, with 7 bases between. The CDR3 is 14 amino acids. CDR3 protein: CASSQDARNEKLFF. CDR3 nucleotide sequence: TGCGCCAGCAGCCAAGACGCCAGGAATGAAAAACTGTTTTTT.

The V gene is TRBV28, the J gene TRBJ2-7, with D possibly matching TRBD2 (5 bases). Germline CDR1 is MDHEN and CDR2 is SYDVKM. This CDR3 has 14 amino acids. The V end was cut by 3 bases, the J end by 7 bases, with 16 bases between. The CDR3 reads CASSLSKAVREQYF. The CDR3, as DNA: TGTGCCAGCAGTTTGTCGAAAGCGGTTAGGGAGCAGTACTTC.

J is TRBJ2-1 and V is TRBV5-1, with D perhaps matching TRBD2 (5 bases). CDR3 size: 13 residues. CDR1 and CDR2 from the germline V gene are SGHRS and YFSETQ. The V end lost 3 bases, the J end lost 4 bases, and 8 bases lay between the germline ends. This chain's CDR3 is CASSSGVYNEQFF. CDR3 sequence (DNA): TGCGCCAGCAGCTCCGGGGTTTACAATGAGCAGTTCTTC.

The chain carries TRBV4-3 and TRBJ2-1; D not resolved. The CDR3 contains 15 residues. V lost 5 bases and J 2 bases, leaving 13 bases between the germline ends. CDR1 and CDR2 (germline): LGHNA, YSLEER. The CDR3, as DNA: TGCGCCAGCAGCTCCGTAAGCTCCCCCTACAATGAGCAGTTCTTC. Residues: CASSSVSSPYNEQFF.

This clone is a singleton in its sample. The rearrangement joins TRBV25-1 to TRBJ2-1, with 10 bases aligning to TRBD2. The CDR3 runs to 16 residues. V lost 4 bases to trimming and J lost 0 bases; unmatched junction nucleotides: 3. From germline, CDR1 is MGHDK and CDR2 SYGVNS. The CDR3 region has the DNA TGTGCCAGCAGTGCCTCTAGCGGGAGCTCCTACAATGAGCAGTTCTTC. This codes for CASSASSGSSYNEQFF.

V and J are TRBV27 and TRBJ1-4, with 10 bases fitting TRBD1. V trimming: 5 bases; J trimming: 8 bases; junction bases outside the gene matches: 11. The germline V gene has CDR1 MNHEY and CDR2 SMNVEV (reference sequence). The CDR3 is 16 residues long. As DNA, the CDR3 is TGTGCCAGCAGTCGACTCGACAGGGGGCTACGGGAAAAACTGTTTTTT. Translated, it gives CASSRLDRGLREKLFF.

The rearrangement joins TRBV6-4 to TRBJ2-6; TRBD1 agrees at 10 bases. From germline, CDR1 is MRHNA and CDR2 SNTAGT. CDR3 length: 18 residues. Unmatched junction bases numbered 7, after V lost 4 bases and J lost 1 base. CDR3 residues: CASSGGQGVSSGANVLTF. The CDR3 nucleotides read TGTGCCAGCAGTGGTGGACAGGGGGTGTCGTCTGGGGCCAACGTCCTGACTTTC.